This passage covers 10 T cell receptor beta chains from one sample sequenced in a study of blood T cells in healthy people across ages (dated by TCRdb to 2014 to 2015). Library preparation employed 5' RACE. Sequencing was performed on an Illumina HiSeq 2500. The second PCR ran for roughly 6 to 11 cycles and used a J-beta primer mix along with a sample-barcoded 5' primer. TCRdb applied fastp at Q25 and MiXCR to the public reads, then kept only in-frame beta chains. Rows matching on CDR3 protein sequence are summarized as one entry with the most common DNA and genes. Across this sample there are 1.5 million or so distinct CDR3 sequences, with 42% seen only once. The top ten hold 7.9% of the sample. Source material: blood. The receptors stem from a woman aged 18-35 years in good health.

The chain has TRBV16 and TRBJ2-2; 7 bases match TRBD2. The CDR3 is made up of 15 amino acids. Germline trimming cut 3 bases from V and 2 bases from J; bases unmatched to any gene: 3. The germline V gene encodes CDR1 KGHSY and CDR2 FQNENV. The CDR3 sequence: CASSQSGINTGELFF. The CDR3 DNA reads as TGTGCCAGCAGCCAGAGCGGGATTAACACCGGGGAGCTGTTTTTT.

The chain has TRBV9 and TRBJ2-7; D possibly corresponds to TRBD2 (5 bases). V shed 2 bases and J shed 0 bases, with 12 bases lying between them. Germline loops: CDR1 SGDLS, CDR2 YYNGEE. The CDR3 is 15 residues long. CDR3 sequence (DNA): TGTGCCAGCAGCGTTCGAACCCGGGGCTCCTACGAGCAGTACTTC. This translates into CASSVRTRGSYEQYF.

This clonotype occurred a few times. This CDR3 reads CSALSDGYNYEQYF. Written as DNA, the CDR3 is TGCAGTGCCCTTTCGGACGGATACAATTACGAGCAGTACTTC. This chain joins TRBV20-1 and TRBJ2-7, with no clear D. The V and J ends lost 6 bases and 4 bases respectively, with 19 bases between them. CDR1 and CDR2 from the germline V gene are DFQATT and SNEGSKA (reference sequence). The CDR3 covers 14 residues.

This clonotype turned up a few times. The rearrangement links TRBV20-1 to TRBJ1-4; possibly TRBD1 for D (5 bases). Germline lookup yields CDR1 DFQATT and CDR2 SNEGSKA (reference sequence). There are 16 residues in the CDR3. V was clipped by 1 base and J by 5 bases, with 17 bases between them. The CDR3: CSARAPLGLRNEKLFF. CDR3 in DNA: TGCAGTGCTAGAGCGCCTTTGGGACTGCGGAATGAAAAACTGTTTTTT.

The V and J genes are TRBV28 and TRBJ1-5, with 7 bases identical to TRBD1. Germline values: CDR1 MDHEN, CDR2 SYDVKM. V trimming: 4 bases; J trimming: 6 bases; junction bases outside the gene matches: 9. CDR3 length equals 15 residues. Written as DNA, the CDR3 is TGTGCCAGCAGTTCCCCCCAGGGGGGCGGTCAGCCCCAGCATTTT. Encoded protein: CASSSPQGGGQPQHF.

The gene calls are TRBV5-1 and TRBJ2-3; 11 nucleotides line up with TRBD2. There are 14 residues in the CDR3. With V trimmed by 0 bases and J by 9 bases, 3 bases remained unmatched. Germline CDR1 SGHRS, CDR2 YFSETQ. The CDR3 nucleotides read TGCGCCAGCAGCTTGGACCCTAGCGGGGGGACGCAGTATTTT. Translating gives CASSLDPSGGTQYF.

CDR3 sequence reads: CASSLEQVSGANVLTF. The CDR3, as DNA: TGTGCCAGCAGCTTAGAACAGGTGTCTGGGGCCAACGTCCTGACTTTC. V usage is TRBV7-6 and J usage is TRBJ2-6, with D maybe TRBD1 (5 bases). The CDR3 has 16 residues. V lost 1 base and J 1 base, leaving 8 bases between the germline ends. Germline V gene sequence: CDR1 SGHVS, CDR2 FNYEAQ.

This clonotype showed up just a few times. The chain couples TRBV5-6 to TRBJ2-1, with TRBD1 matching 7 bases. With 4 bases clipped from V and 3 bases from J, the junction kept 16 bases outside the gene matches. The CDR3 has 18 residues. CDR1 is SGHDT and CDR2 is YYEEEE in the germline V gene. As DNA, the CDR3 is TGTGCCAGCAGCCGCGACAGGGACCCCCCAGGATACTACAATGAGCAGTTCTTC. Protein sequence: CASSRDRDPPGYYNEQFF.

The chain combines TRBV6-2 or TRBV6-3 with TRBJ2-2; TRBD2 matches 10 bases. V trimming: 4 bases; J trimming: 2 bases; junction bases outside the gene matches: 10. CDR3 size: 18 residues. Germline assignment: CDR1 MNHEY and CDR2 SVGEGT. CDR3 loop: CASSSGGSGRGNTGELFF. CDR3 in DNA: TGTGCCAGCAGTTCCGGAGGGAGCGGGAGGGGTAACACCGGGGAGCTGTTTTTT.

The chain has TRBV28 and TRBJ2-5; D is undetermined. The germline V gene encodes CDR1 MDHEN and CDR2 SYDVKM. The CDR3 contains 14 residues. The V end was cut by 5 bases, the J end by 10 bases, with 20 bases between. The CDR3 DNA reads TGTGCCAGCAGTGAGAGGAAGATTCGGAGTTACCAGTACTTC. This gives the protein CASSERKIRSYQYF.